Listed below are T cell receptor beta chains from one sample, sequenced in a study of T cells in localized non-small cell lung cancer. Sequencing used immunoSEQ multiplex PCR; TCRdb keeps in-frame clones, though not all of them. This table holds under 55,000 clones, around 90% found once. The source material was PBMCs, sampled before any cancer treatment. These receptors were obtained from a woman between 35 and 75 years old with stage II lung adenocarcinoma. Both conserved end residues are part of each CDR3. D genes are given only for firm matches. The size field is filled for only some rows; it gives once, few, many or a size class.

cdr3_nt: TGTGCCAGTAGTACCCGGACAGGGCCCTACGAGCAGTACTTC; cdr3_aa: CASSTRTGPYEQYF; d_call: TRBD1; clone_size: .; v_call: TRBV19; j_call: TRBJ2-7
cdr3_nt: TGTGCCAGCAGTTACTCGAGATCCGGACAGGATGAAAAACTGTTTTTT; cdr3_aa: CASSYSRSGQDEKLFF; d_call: TRBD1; clone_size: .; v_call: TRBV6-6; j_call: TRBJ1-4
cdr3_nt: TGTGCCAGCACCCGGACTAGCGGGAGGGCTGATACGCAGTATTTT; cdr3_aa: CASTRTSGRADTQYF; d_call: TRBD2; clone_size: .; v_call: TRBV2; j_call: TRBJ2-3
cdr3_nt: TGTGCCAGTAGTATCCCTAGCGGGAGAGAGACCCAGTACTTC; cdr3_aa: CASSIPSGRETQYF; d_call: TRBD2; clone_size: .; v_call: TRBV19; j_call: TRBJ2-5
cdr3_nt: TGCAGCGTTGTGGGACTAGCGGGAGCTGACATTCAGTACTTC; cdr3_aa: CSVVGLAGADIQYF; d_call: TRBD2; clone_size: .; v_call: TRBV29-1; j_call: TRBJ2-4
cdr3_nt: TGTGCCAGCAGCTTAATGGGGACCAATGAAAAACTGTTTTTT; cdr3_aa: CASSLMGTNEKLFF; d_call: .; clone_size: .; v_call: TRBV7-6; j_call: TRBJ1-4
cdr3_nt: TGCGCCAGCAGCACTGACAGCGGGGAGCTGTTTTTT; cdr3_aa: CASSTDSGELFF; d_call: .; clone_size: once; v_call: TRBV5-1; j_call: TRBJ2-2
cdr3_nt: TGTGCAGCGACCCGAGGACAGGGTGAATCACCCCTCCACTTT; cdr3_aa: CAATRGQGESPLHF; d_call: TRBD1; clone_size: once; v_call: TRBV6-5; j_call: TRBJ1-6
cdr3_nt: TGTGCCAGCAGTTTCCCTCCAGAGGATCAGCCCCAGCATTTT; cdr3_aa: CASSFPPEDQPQHF; d_call: .; clone_size: .; v_call: TRBV28; j_call: TRBJ1-5
cdr3_nt: TGTGCCAGCAGTTCCCAGACTAGCGGGGTCGGGGATGAGCAGTTCTTC; cdr3_aa: CASSSQTSGVGDEQFF; d_call: TRBD2; clone_size: .; v_call: TRBV28; j_call: TRBJ2-1
cdr3_nt: TGTGCCAGCAGTTACGTGCGGACGGTGAACACTGAAGCTTTCTTT; cdr3_aa: CASSYVRTVNTEAFF; d_call: .; clone_size: .; v_call: TRBV6-5; j_call: TRBJ1-1
cdr3_nt: TGTGCCAGCAGTTTCGGGACTAGGCCCAAGGGGACAGATACGCAGTATTTT; cdr3_aa: CASSFGTRPKGTDTQYF; d_call: TRBD2; clone_size: .; v_call: TRBV28; j_call: TRBJ2-3
cdr3_nt: TGTGCCACCAGCAGAGAGCAGGGGTTAGGAAACACCATATATTTT; cdr3_aa: CATSREQGLGNTIYF; d_call: .; clone_size: .; v_call: TRBV15; j_call: TRBJ1-3
cdr3_nt: TGTGCCAGCAGTATAAGCCGGAACCAAGAGACCCAGTACTTC; cdr3_aa: CASSISRNQETQYF; d_call: .; clone_size: .; v_call: TRBV28; j_call: TRBJ2-5
cdr3_nt: TGTGCCACACAAACTAGGGAGTCCGATAATGAAAAACTGTTTTTT; cdr3_aa: CATQTRESDNEKLFF; d_call: .; clone_size: .; v_call: TRBV18; j_call: TRBJ1-4
cdr3_nt: TGTGCCAGCAGCTTAGGTAGTGGCAGGCAAGAGACCCAGTACTTC; cdr3_aa: CASSLGSGRQETQYF; d_call: .; clone_size: .; v_call: TRBV7-9; j_call: TRBJ2-5